This TCR beta chain is drawn from a study of PD-L1 blockade in urothelial cancer (dated by TCRdb to the late 2010s). Some background on the complete study: Every patient began therapy in about 2014 and was given atezolizumab 1,200 mg intravenously every 3 weeks. TCR sequencing covered pretreatment tumor samples and matched, serially collected peripheral blood taken before and after atezolizumab treatment. An ECOG performance status of 0 or 1 was recorded for the patients, and 0 to 3 prior chemotherapy regimens had been received by the patients. Durable clinical benefit was achieved by nine patients but not by the remaining 20. Blood samples yielded a median of roughly 140,000 T cells and more than 75,000 unique TCRs, with median clonality approximately 0.08. Under 30 patients had pretreatment blood TCR-seq, some 24 had at least one posttreatment blood collection, and some 24 had tumor TCR-seq. The study, an exploratory multi-omic analysis, examined somatic, immune and clinical correlates of response to PD-L1 blockade with atezolizumab in urothelial cancer. Twenty-five of 29 patients were identified as males with urothelial cancer of bladder origin, and a prior smoking history was reported by 18 of 29 patients. Durable clinical benefit was defined as progression-free survival longer than 6 months, and TCR features were also tested against progression-free and overall survival. In the same patients, whole exome sequencing and RNA sequencing of pretreatment tumors were performed in addition to TCR sequencing. Blood samples were analyzed at 3 weeks after treatment start (second dose) and at 6 weeks after treatment start. Summary of the overall study and its limitations: Greater expansion of tumor-associated TCR clones in peripheral blood 3 weeks after the start of treatment was observed in patients with durable benefit (n ≈ 22, p = 0.022). Because the sample size was small (n of about 27) and many exploratory analyses were performed, the results are intended to be hypothesis-generating. A pretreatment peripheral blood TCR clonality below the median was linked to improved progression-free and overall survival.

Explained via the paper, the time point label denotes: peripheral blood 6 weeks after treatment start. The cohort included 29 patients with locally advanced or metastatic urothelial carcinoma who were treated at Memorial Sloan Kettering on a trial protocol. Peripheral blood mononuclear cells were collected pretreatment and during treatment, with between 1 and 8 total time points obtained per patient. The Qiagen DNeasy Blood extraction kit was used to purify genomic DNA from total PBMCs and tumor samples. Collected pretreatment and during treatment, PBMCs were isolated and stored as previously described. CDR1 WSHSY and CDR2 SAAADI were looked up in the germline V gene. V is cut by 8 bases and J by 6 bases, and the space between the germline ends is 8 bases. Reading from cysteine to phenylalanine, the CDR3 counts 10 amino acids. Of the read, only the CDR3 DNA is kept; its 30 bases are in frame from base 1.

Synthetic TCR analog templates were spiked into each PCR to estimate absolute template abundance from read counts. Using the immunoSEQ assay, TCRbeta CDR3 regions were amplified from genomic DNA with bias-controlled V and J gene primers. Rearranged TCRbeta segments were sequenced at approximately 20X coverage. The published analysis was carried out like this. Sequencing errors were corrected by clustering and CDR3s were annotated against IMGT to assign V, D and J genes. Downstream analyses used only productive TCRbeta rearrangements, leaving out any out-of-frame or stop-codon sequences. Clonality was computed as one minus Shannon entropy normalized by the log of the number of unique productive sequences. Fisher's exact test with Benjamini-Hochberg correction, using a cutoff of adjusted p below 0.01, was how clones that differed between time points or between blood and tumor were identified. Drawn from immuneACCESS, this table holds only the in-frame rearrangements with V and J called that TCRdb kept. Clones are partly lost; checked studies trace under half to an unresolved V gene and leave the rest unexplained. The D gene and trimming were derived from the DNA, and the V and J assignments and clone size from that table. Counted in this sample were 40,000 or so clones; roughly four fifths of them appeared once. The leading ten clones occupy roughly 13% of the sample.

About this clone itself: What this receptor recognizes is not known. Base qualities are not provided; no much larger clone lies one nucleotide away.

The input for sequencing was PBMCs, taken around atezolizumab (anti-PD-L1) treatment. The chain is made from TRBV10-2 and TRBJ2-7; confidence is insufficient to name the D gene. The receptor comes from a man between 60 and 70 years old with urothelial cancer. The nucleotide sequence reads as follows: TGCGCCAGCGCTGCGGCCGAGCAGTACTTC. It is translated as CASAAAEQYF.